The 11 T cell receptor beta chains below were found in one sample sequenced in a study of T-cell reconstitution after alpha-beta-depleted transplantation in children. Unique molecular identifiers were used to barcode this TCRbeta library. A single record per CDR3 protein comes from TCRdb applying MiXCR to the PCR reads. In the table there are about 440,000 distinct CDR3 sequences, over 40% of which are singletons. Material: PBMCs, obtained before TCRalphabeta/CD19-depleted stem cell transplant. All receptors come from a girl aged 2 to 10 with aplastic anemia, due to receive a stem cell transplant.

The chain has TRBV6-1 and TRBJ2-1; TRBD2 agrees at 7 bases. CDR3 length: 20 amino acids. The V and J ends lost 4 bases and 5 bases, in that order; junction bases with no gene match: 23. CDR1 and CDR2 (germline): MNHNS, SASEGT. CDR3 nucleotide sequence: TGTGCCAGCAGTGCTATAGGGGCCCTAGCAGTTCAGCGGGGAAACAATGAGCAGTTCTTC. Its translation: CASSAIGALAVQRGNNEQFF.

This clonotype was observed a handful of times. The chain carries TRBV7-2 and TRBJ2-5, with 7 nucleotides matching TRBD2. The CDR3 has 15 amino acids. J was trimmed by 7 bases and V by 1 base; bases with no gene match: 9. In germline, CDR1 is SGHTA, CDR2 FQGNSA. The CDR3 region is CASSLGASGPVTQYF. CDR3 coding DNA: TGTGCCAGCAGCTTAGGGGCTAGCGGCCCCGTGACCCAGTACTTC.

This clonotype has more than one count but fewer than ten. V is TRBV10-3 and J is TRBJ1-3; possibly TRBD1 for D (5 bases). The CDR3 spans 15 residues. Trimming pared 8 bases from V and 3 bases from J, leaving 17 bases between. CDR1 ENHRY and CDR2 SYGVKD come from the germline V gene. DNA of the CDR3: TGTGCCATCGGTGGACAAAGACAGAGTGGAAACACCATATATTTT. Its translation is CAIGGQRQSGNTIYF.

This clonotype came up many times. V and J are TRBV20-1 and TRBJ2-5, with D unclear. Trimming stripped 6 bases from V and 1 base from J, with 15 bases between. This CDR3 spans 14 amino acids. The germline CDR1 and CDR2 sequences are DFQATT and SNEGSKA (reference sequence). The CDR3: CSAPSFTTQETQYF. For the CDR3, the DNA is TGCAGTGCCCCATCTTTTACCACCCAAGAGACCCAGTACTTC.

This clonotype was counted ten times or more. The chain is built from TRBV5-1 and TRBJ2-2; 8 bases agree with TRBD2. The V segment lost 0 bases and the J segment 13 bases; nucleotides outside the gene matches: 5. Germline V gene sequence: CDR1 SGHRS, CDR2 YFSETQ. The CDR3 is made up of 13 amino acids. The CDR3 region has the DNA TGCGCCAGCAGCTTGGCCGGGACTAGAGCGCTGTTTTTT. Its translation is CASSLAGTRALFF. Looking up the rest from reference TRBV5-1 and TRBJ2-2 gives the full variable domain: KAGVTQTPRYLIKTRGQQVTLSCSPISGHRSVSWYQQTPGQGLQFLFEYFSETQRNKGNFPGRFSGRQFSNSRSEMNVSTLELGDSALYLCASSLAGTRALFFGEGSRLTVL.

The rearrangement joins TRBV29-1 to TRBJ1-4; D not certain. V gave up 4 bases and J gave up 0 bases, with 12 bases separating them. This CDR3 has 15 amino acids. The V gene's germline CDR1 is SQVTM and CDR2 ANQGSEA. The CDR3 loop reads CSVAGQASTNEKLFF. CDR3 sequence (DNA): TGCAGCGTTGCCGGCCAGGCATCAACTAATGAAAAACTGTTTTTT. The whole variable domain, filled in from reference TRBV29-1 and TRBJ1-4, reads SAVISQKPSRDICQRGTSLTIQCQVDSQVTMMFWYRQQPGQSLTLIATANQGSEATYESGFVIDKFPISRPNLTFSTLTVSNMSPEDSSIYLCSVAGQASTNEKLFFGSGTQLSVL.

This clonotype was found a few times. The chain joins TRBV20-1 to TRBJ2-1; 10 nucleotides agree with TRBD2. The CDR3 contains 18 residues. V trimming: 3 bases; J trimming: 2 bases; junction bases outside the gene matches: 13. Germline CDR1 is DFQATT and CDR2 is SNEGSKA (reference sequence). The CDR3 protein is CSASRFDLAGGPYNEQFF. The CDR3, as DNA: TGCAGTGCTAGCAGGTTTGATTTAGCGGGAGGCCCCTACAATGAGCAGTTCTTC.

The genes are TRBV20-1 and TRBJ1-1, with 8 bases that match TRBD1. The ends lost 4 bases at V and 4 bases at J; junction bases unmatched: 17. The CDR3 extends over 17 amino acids. Germline V lookup: CDR1 DFQATT, CDR2 SNEGSKA (reference sequence). The CDR3 spells CSATSPGTGGWSTEAFF. In DNA form, the CDR3 reads TGCAGTGCTACCAGCCCCGGGACAGGAGGGTGGAGCACTGAAGCTTTCTTT.

The chain employs TRBV7-8 and TRBJ1-6, with TRBD1 identical over 7 bases. Trimming at V came to 3 bases and at J to 0 bases, leaving 5 bases not matched to a gene. Germline V lookup: CDR1 SGHVS, CDR2 FQNEAQ. The CDR3 is made up of 17 amino acids. CDR3 loop: CASSLVGQVSYNSPLHF. CDR3 sequence (DNA): TGTGCCAGCAGCTTGGTTGGACAGGTCTCCTATAATTCACCCCTCCACTTT.

This clonotype showed up many times. The CDR3 coding sequence is TGTGCCATCAGGGCGACTAGGAGCTTGAATAATTCACCCCTCCACTTT. This translates into CAIRATRSLNNSPLHF. The V call is TRBV10-3, the J call TRBJ1-6; D is ambiguous. V was shortened by 6 bases and J by 5 bases, with 17 bases between the two germline ends. The CDR3 has 16 residues. Germline V CDR1 and CDR2: ENHRY, SYGVKD.

The genes are TRBV7-8 and TRBJ2-1; D remains unclear. The V gene's germline CDR1 is SGHVS and CDR2 FQNEAQ. The CDR3 has 16 residues. Trimming shortened V by 4 bases and J by 6 bases, and 19 bases separated the two germline ends. The CDR3 bases are TGTGCCAGCAGCTACGAATACGGGCTACCGACCAATGAGCAGTTCTTC. Amino acid sequence: CASSYEYGLPTNEQFF. Full variable domain (missing parts from reference TRBV7-8 and TRBJ2-1): GAGVSQSPRYKVAKRGQDVALRCDPISGHVSLFWYQQALGQGPEFLTYFQNEAQLDKSGLPSDRFFAERPEGSVSTLKIQRTQQEDSAVYLCASSYEYGLPTNEQFFGPGTRLTVL.